A selection of T cell receptor beta chains follows, all from one sample in a study of cytomegalovirus exposure and HLA in healthy donors. Some clones are missing from TCRdb's copy, which holds only in-frame ones; the method was immunoSEQ multiplex PCR. The sample yields more than 95,000 clones, around three quarters seen once. Sequenced: PBMCs. The receptor set was obtained from a man over 45 in good health and CMV-seropositive. CDR3s include the opening cysteine and the closing phenylalanine or tryptophan. A D gene is named only where the DNA matches it firmly. The listing skips clone size in some rows; elsewhere it reads once, few, many or a size class.

d_gene	j_gene	v_gene	len	abundance	CDR3aa	CDR3nt
.	TRBJ2-3	TRBV9	12	few	CASSPQGDTQYF	TGTGCCAGCAGCCCCCAGGGGGATACGCAGTATTTT
.	TRBJ1-1	TRBV19	13	.	CASSDKMNTEAFF	TGTGCCAGTAGTGACAAGATGAACACTGAAGCTTTCTTT
TRBD2	TRBJ2-2	TRBV7-2	18	.	CASSSKSGLAGVSGELFF	TGTGCCAGCAGCTCGAAGAGCGGACTAGCGGGAGTGAGTGGGGAGCTGTTTTTT
.	TRBJ1-1	TRBV4-1	14	few	CASSQSLDGGEAFF	TGCGCCAGCAGCCAATCCCTTGATGGGGGGGAAGCTTTCTTT
TRBD2	TRBJ2-5	TRBV10-1	15	.	CASSEGGREQETQYF	TGCGCCAGCAGTGAAGGCGGGAGGGAACAAGAGACCCAGTACTTC
.	TRBJ2-3	TRBV30	12	.	CAWRVSTDTQYF	TGTGCCTGGCGGGTAAGCACAGATACGCAGTATTTT
.	TRBJ2-7	TRBV30	13	few	CAWSAGHTYEQYF	TGTGCCTGGAGTGCAGGACACACCTACGAGCAGTACTTC
.	TRBJ2-3	TRBV27	19	.	CASRQTRGVAGKLADTQYF	TGTGCCAGCAGACAAACCCGAGGGGTCGCGGGGAAGTTGGCAGATACACAGTATTTT
.	TRBJ1-1	TRBV30	13	.	CAWSVWRTTEAFF	TGTGCCTGGAGTGTGTGGAGGACCACTGAAGCTTTCTTT
TRBD2	TRBJ2-3	TRBV27	17	.	CASSLERTSVSTDTRYF	TGTGCCAGCAGTTTAGAGAGGACTAGCGTCAGCACAGATACGCGGTATTTT
.	TRBJ2-5	TRBV5-1	14	few	CASSLGTEKETQYF	TGCGCCAGCAGCTTGGGGACAGAGAAAGAGACCCAGTACTTC
TRBD2	TRBJ2-5	TRBV7-9	17	.	CASSPRLAGGSKETQYF	TGTGCCAGCAGCCCAAGACTAGCGGGAGGTTCCAAAGAGACCCAGTACTTC
TRBD1	TRBJ2-2	TRBV5-8	15	.	CASSLGTGYDGELFF	TGTGCCAGCAGCTTAGGGACAGGGTATGACGGGGAGCTGTTTTTT
TRBD2	TRBJ2-3	TRBV29-1	13	.	CSPVLADTDTQYF	TGCAGCCCCGTGCTAGCGGACACAGATACGCAGTATTTT
.	TRBJ1-6	TRBV5-4	15	.	CASSLAGSYNSPLHF	TGTGCCAGCAGCTTGGCGGGTTCCTATAATTCACCCCTCCACTTT
.	TRBJ2-2	TRBV2	14	.	CASRETANTGELFF	TGTGCCAGCAGGGAGACAGCGAACACCGGGGAGCTGTTTTTT
.	TRBJ2-3	TRBV2	12	.	CASRGRLDTQYF	TGTGCCAGCAGGGGGCGCTTGGATACGCAGTATTTT